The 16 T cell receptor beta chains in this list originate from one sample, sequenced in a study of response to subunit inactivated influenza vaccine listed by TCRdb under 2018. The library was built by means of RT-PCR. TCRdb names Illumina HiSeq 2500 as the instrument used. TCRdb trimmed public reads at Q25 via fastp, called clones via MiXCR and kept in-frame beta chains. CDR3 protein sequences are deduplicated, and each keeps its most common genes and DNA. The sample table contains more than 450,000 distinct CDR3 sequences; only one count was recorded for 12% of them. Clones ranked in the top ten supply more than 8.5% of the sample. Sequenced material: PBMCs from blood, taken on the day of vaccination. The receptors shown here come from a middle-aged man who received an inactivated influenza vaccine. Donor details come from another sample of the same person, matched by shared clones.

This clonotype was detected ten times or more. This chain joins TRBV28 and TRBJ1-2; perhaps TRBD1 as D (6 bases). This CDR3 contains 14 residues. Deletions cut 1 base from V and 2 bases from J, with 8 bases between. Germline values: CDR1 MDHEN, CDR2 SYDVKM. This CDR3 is CASSLSDRNYGYTF. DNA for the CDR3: TGTGCCAGCAGTTTATCTGACAGGAACTATGGCTACACCTTC.

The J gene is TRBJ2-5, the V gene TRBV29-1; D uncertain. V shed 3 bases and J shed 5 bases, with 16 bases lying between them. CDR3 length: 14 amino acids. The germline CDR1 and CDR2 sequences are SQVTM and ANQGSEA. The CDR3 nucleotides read TGCAGCGTTGACGGAGCCGATCTTGAGGAGACCCAGTACTTC. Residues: CSVDGADLEETQYF.

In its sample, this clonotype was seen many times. DNA of the CDR3: TGTGCCAGCAGCCGCCCCCAGCGTTCCTACAATGAGCAGTTCTTC. Translating it yields CASSRPQRSYNEQFF. This chain links TRBV6-1 with TRBJ2-1; D not certain. V was clipped by 6 bases and J by 1 base, with 13 bases between them. The CDR3 has 15 residues. Germline loops: CDR1 MNHNS, CDR2 SASEGT.

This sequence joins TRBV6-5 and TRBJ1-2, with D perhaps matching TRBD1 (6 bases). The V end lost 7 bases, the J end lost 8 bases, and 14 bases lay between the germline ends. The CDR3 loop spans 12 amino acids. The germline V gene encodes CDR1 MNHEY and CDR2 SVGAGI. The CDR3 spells CASKVSTGGYTF. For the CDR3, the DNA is TGTGCCAGCAAGGTCTCAACAGGGGGCTACACCTTC.

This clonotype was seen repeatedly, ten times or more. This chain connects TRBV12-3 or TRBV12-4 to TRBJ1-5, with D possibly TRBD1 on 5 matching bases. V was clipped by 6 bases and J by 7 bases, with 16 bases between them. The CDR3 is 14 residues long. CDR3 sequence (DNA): TGTGCCAGCAGCAAGGGGCAGCGGATACAGCCCCAGCATTTT. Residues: CASSKGQRIQPQHF.

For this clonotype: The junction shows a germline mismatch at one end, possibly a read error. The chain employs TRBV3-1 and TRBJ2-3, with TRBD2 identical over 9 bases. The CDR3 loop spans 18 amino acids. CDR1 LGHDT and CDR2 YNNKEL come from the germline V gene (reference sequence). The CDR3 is CATSQAFLAGQGTDTQYF. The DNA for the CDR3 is TGTGCCACCAGCCAAGCTTTCCTAGCGGGGCAAGGCACAGATACGCAGTATTTT.

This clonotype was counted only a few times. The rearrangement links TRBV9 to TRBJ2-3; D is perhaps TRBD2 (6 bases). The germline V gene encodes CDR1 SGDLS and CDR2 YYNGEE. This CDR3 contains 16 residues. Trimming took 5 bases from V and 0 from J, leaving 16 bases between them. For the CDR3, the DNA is TGTGCCAGCAGACCAATGGGGGGATGGAGCACAGATACGCAGTATTTT. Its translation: CASRPMGGWSTDTQYF.

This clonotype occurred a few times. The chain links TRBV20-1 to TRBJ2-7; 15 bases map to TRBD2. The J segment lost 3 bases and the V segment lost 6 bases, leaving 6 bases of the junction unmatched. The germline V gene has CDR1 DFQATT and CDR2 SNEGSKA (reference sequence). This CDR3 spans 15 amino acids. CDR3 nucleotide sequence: TGCAGTGCCAGGACTAGCGGGGGGGCCTTCTACGAGCAGTACTTC. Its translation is CSARTSGGAFYEQYF.

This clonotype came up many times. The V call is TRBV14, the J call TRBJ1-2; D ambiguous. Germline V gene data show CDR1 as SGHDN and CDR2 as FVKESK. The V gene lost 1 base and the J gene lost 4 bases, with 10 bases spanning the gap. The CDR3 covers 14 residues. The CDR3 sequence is CASSQVTGSYGYTF. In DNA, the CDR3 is TGTGCCAGCAGCCAAGTTACCGGGAGCTATGGCTACACCTTC.

CDR3 sequence reads: CASSQVGGGGIADTQYF. CDR3 bases: TGCGCCAGCAGCCAAGTTGGGGGCGGGGGGATCGCAGATACGCAGTATTTT. V is TRBV4-3 and J is TRBJ2-3, with 8 bases that match TRBD2. With 1 base clipped from V and 4 bases from J, the junction kept 10 bases outside the gene matches. Germline V gene sequence: CDR1 LGHNA, CDR2 YSLEER. There are 17 residues in the CDR3.

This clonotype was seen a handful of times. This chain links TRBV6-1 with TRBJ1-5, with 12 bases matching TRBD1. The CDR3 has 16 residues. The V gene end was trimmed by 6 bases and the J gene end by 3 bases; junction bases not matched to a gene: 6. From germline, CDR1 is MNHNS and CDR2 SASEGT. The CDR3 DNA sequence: TGTGCCAGCAGACAAGGGACAGGGGGCTTCAATCAGCCCCAGCATTTT. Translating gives CASRQGTGGFNQPQHF.

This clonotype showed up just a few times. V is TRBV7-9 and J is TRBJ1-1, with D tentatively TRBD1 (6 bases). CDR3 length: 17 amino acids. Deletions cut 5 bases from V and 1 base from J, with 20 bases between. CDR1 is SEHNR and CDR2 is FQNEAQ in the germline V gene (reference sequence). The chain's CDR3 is CASSGSRTDSWNTEAFF. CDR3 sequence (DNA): TGTGCCAGCAGCGGTTCGAGGACAGACTCTTGGAACACTGAAGCTTTCTTT. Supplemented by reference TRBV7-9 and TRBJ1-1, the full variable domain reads DTGVSQNPRHKITKRGQNVTFRCDPISEHNRLYWYRQTLGQGPEFLTYFQNEAQLEKSRLLSDRFSAERPKGSFSTLEIQRTEQGDSAMYLCASSGSRTDSWNTEAFFGQGTRLTVV.

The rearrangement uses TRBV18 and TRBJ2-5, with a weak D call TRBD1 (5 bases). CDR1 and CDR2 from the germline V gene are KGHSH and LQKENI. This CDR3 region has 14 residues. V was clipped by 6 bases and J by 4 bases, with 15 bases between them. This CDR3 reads CASSLAGLGETQYF. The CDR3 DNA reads TGTGCCAGCTCCCTTGCAGGGTTGGGAGAGACCCAGTACTTC.

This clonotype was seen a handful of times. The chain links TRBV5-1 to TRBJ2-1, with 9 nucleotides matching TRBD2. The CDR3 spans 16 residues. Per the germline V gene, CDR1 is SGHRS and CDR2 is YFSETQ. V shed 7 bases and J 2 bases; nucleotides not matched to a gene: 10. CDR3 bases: TGCGCCAGCGCCCACTCTGCGGGAGGGGCCTACAATGAGCAGTTCTTC. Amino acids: CASAHSAGGAYNEQFF. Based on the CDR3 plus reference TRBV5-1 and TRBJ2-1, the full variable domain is KAGVTQTPRYLIKTRGQQVTLSCSPISGHRSVSWYQQTPGQGLQFLFEYFSETQRNKGNFPGRFSGRQFSNSRSEMNVSTLELGDSALYLCASAHSAGGAYNEQFFGPGTRLTVL.

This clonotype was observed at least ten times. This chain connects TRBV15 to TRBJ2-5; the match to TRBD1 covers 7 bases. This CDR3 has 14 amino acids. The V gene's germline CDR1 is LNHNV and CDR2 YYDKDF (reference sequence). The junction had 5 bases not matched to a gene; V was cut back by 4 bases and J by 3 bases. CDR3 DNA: TGTGCCACCAGCATCGGGGACAGAGAAGAGACCCAGTACTTC. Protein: CATSIGDREETQYF. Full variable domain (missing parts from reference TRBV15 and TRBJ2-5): DAMVIQNPRYQVTQFGKPVTLSCSQTLNHNVMYWYQQKSSQAPKLLFHYYDKDFNNEADTPDNFQSRRPNTSFCFLDIRSPGLGDTAMYLCATSIGDREETQYFGPGTRLLVL.

The CDR3 protein is CASSLQSTNEKLFF. CDR3 nucleotides: TGTGCCAGCAGTTTGCAATCAACTAATGAAAAACTGTTTTTT. V usage is TRBV12-3 or TRBV12-4 and J usage is TRBJ1-4; no definite D call. The CDR3 totals 14 residues. The V and J ends lost 3 bases and 0 bases respectively, with 5 bases between them.